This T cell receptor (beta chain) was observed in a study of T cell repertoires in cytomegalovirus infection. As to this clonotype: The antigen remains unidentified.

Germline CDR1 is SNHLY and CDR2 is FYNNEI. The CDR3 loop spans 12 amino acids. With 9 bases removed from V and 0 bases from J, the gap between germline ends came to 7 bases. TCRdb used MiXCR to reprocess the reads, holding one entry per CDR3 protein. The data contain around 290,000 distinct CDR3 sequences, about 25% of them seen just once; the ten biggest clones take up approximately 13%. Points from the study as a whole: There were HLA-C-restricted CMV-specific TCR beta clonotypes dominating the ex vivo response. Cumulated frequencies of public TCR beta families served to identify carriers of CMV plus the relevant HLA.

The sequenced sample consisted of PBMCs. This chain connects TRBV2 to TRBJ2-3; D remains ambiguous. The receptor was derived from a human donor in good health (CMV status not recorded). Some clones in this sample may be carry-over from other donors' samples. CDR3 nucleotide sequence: TGTGCCAGACAAGACAGCACAGATACGCAGTATTTT. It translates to CARQDSTDTQYF.